Below, 2 T cell receptor beta chains from the same sample are listed, as sequenced in a study of circulating CD8 cells and anti-PD-1 response in melanoma. From live CD3+CD8+TCRalphabeta+ cells, four PD-1 and/or TIGIT subsets were sorted. Each library started from approximately 15 ng of total RNA using the QIAseq Immune Repertoire TCR panel. TCRdb processed the reads anew with MiXCR; each CDR3 protein has one entry. The table includes about 1,000 distinct CDR3 sequences, roughly 9% detected once. The input for sequencing was CD8+ T cells from PBMCs, taken at baseline or after one month of anti-PD-1 therapy (not recorded which). These TCRs come from a human donor with melanoma.

The chain carries TRBV12-3 or TRBV12-4 and TRBJ1-1, with a possible D match to TRBD1 (6 bases). Deletions cut 5 bases from V and 0 bases from J, with 10 bases between. The CDR3 has 14 residues. For the CDR3, the DNA is TGTGCCAGCAGTCCCACAGGGCTGAACACTGAAGCTTTCTTT. Translated, it gives CASSPTGLNTEAFF.

About this clonotype itself: Possible read error: a much larger clone is one base away. The conserved closing phenylalanine or tryptophan is absent in this CDR3, likely reflecting a read error. It is unclear where the CDR3 begins or ends on the DNA, so no DNA is shown, and the CDR3 is as TCRdb lists it. The chain couples TRBV21-1 to TRBJ2-1; the tabulated D call, TRBD2, remains unverified against the DNA. TRBV21-1 is a documented pseudogene. The CDR3 is 16 amino acids in total, end residues counted. CDR3: CAHTAPRLEMNNEQFI.